This T cell receptor beta chain was captured by sequencing in a study of OX40 agonist ivuxolimab in advanced cancers. General study points: Expanded peripheral T-cell antigen specificity went undetermined. At 0.1 to 3.0 mg/kg and by week 6, clonal expansion occurred in CD4+ and CD8+ blood T cells.

The data were produced by immunoSEQ multiplex PCR, yet TCRdb's version contains in-frame clones alone and is incomplete. The table records about 78,000 clones, under 85% of them present only once. V lost 0 bases to trimming and J lost 8 bases, with 10 bases between them. The length of the CDR3 is 13 residues. The germline gives CDR1 MNHNS, CDR2 SASEGT. The table lists this clone with a count of one. The antigen remains unidentified. The specimen comprised CD4+ or CD8+ T cells sorted from blood, sampled in a trial of the OX40 agonist ivuxolimab. V and J are TRBV6-1 and TRBJ1-2; D call uncertain. This TCR came from an adult with an advanced solid tumor such as melanoma, head and neck, liver or kidney cancer. The CDR3 spells CASSEAPSRGYTF. The CDR3 DNA sequence: TGTGCCAGCAGTGAAGCGCCAAGTAGAGGCTACACCTTC.